A selection of T cell receptor beta chains follows, all from one sample in a study of T cell responses to AZD1222 COVID-19 vaccine. This table comes from immunoSEQ multiplex PCR, and its TCRdb copy is limited to in-frame clones, with some not included. The table shows 80,000 or so clones, with nearly 90% occurring only once. The source material was peripheral blood, sampled on day 0 of AZD1222 vaccination. The receptors originated from an adult in good health. Both conserved end residues are part of each CDR3. Fields, in order: V gene, clone size, CDR3 length, D gene, J gene, CDR3 DNA, CDR3 protein. The D gene is left open where the match is weak. Size is omitted from some rows. Given values are once, few, many or a class for expanded clones.

TRBV4-1,-,16,-,TRBJ2-1,TGCGCCAGCAGCCAAAGGCGTCTCGAGGGAAACAATGAGCAGTTCTTC,CASSQRRLEGNNEQFF
TRBV4-3,-,17,-,TRBJ1-3,TGCGCCAGCAGCCAAGATGTGGGGCAGCGAACTGGAAACACCATATATTTT,CASSQDVGQRTGNTIYF
TRBV6-1,once,15,-,TRBJ2-1,TGTGCCAGCAGTGAAACTAGGCTCTCCTACAATGAGCAGTTCTTC,CASSETRLSYNEQFF
TRBV2,-,15,-,TRBJ1-6,TGTGCCAGCAGTGTTATGCAGGGGATTAATTCACCCCTCCACTTT,CASSVMQGINSPLHF
TRBV11-1,-,13,-,TRBJ1-6,TGTGCCAGCAGCCTTTCTTCAGTAGCGCCCCTCCACTTT,CASSLSSVAPLHF
TRBV7-3,-,15,-,TRBJ2-1,TGTGCCAGCAGCTTGGACGGGAGCTCCTACAATGAGCAGTTCTTC,CASSLDGSSYNEQFF
TRBV6-1,-,14,-,TRBJ1-5,TGTGCCAGCAGTGATCACAGGGTGAATCAGCCCCAGCATTTT,CASSDHRVNQPQHF
TRBV30,once,11,-,TRBJ2-1,TGTGCCTGGAGTGTATATCCTGAGCAGTTCTTC,CAWSVYPEQFF
TRBV6-5,-,13,TRBD1,TRBJ2-7,TGTGCCAGCTCCCGGGACAGGGGCCACGAGCAGTACTTC,CASSRDRGHEQYF
TRBV5-8,-,18,-,TRBJ1-4,TGTGCCAGCAGCTTGGCCCTTGTTTCGGGGAGTCCTAATGAAAAACTGTTTTTT,CASSLALVSGSPNEKLFF
TRBV7-8,-,14,-,TRBJ1-2,TGTGCCAGCAGCTACCAGTCCGATTCAACTGGCTACACCTTC,CASSYQSDSTGYTF
TRBV4-2,-,15,-,TRBJ1-1,TGTGCCAGCAGCCAAGAATGGTTAATGAACACTGAAGCTTTCTTT,CASSQEWLMNTEAFF
TRBV14,-,17,-,TRBJ2-3,TGTGCCAGCAGCCAAGATCGGCTAGCGTTTAGCACAGATACGCAGTATTTT,CASSQDRLAFSTDTQYF
TRBV6-2/TRBV6-3,-,15,-,TRBJ2-7,TGTGCCAGCAGTAGACTTTGGACAGTCTCCTACGAGCAGTACTTC,CASSRLWTVSYEQYF
TRBV9,-,15,-,TRBJ1-5,TGTGCCAGCAGCGTAGAAGGTTCTAGCAATCAGCCCCAGCATTTT,CASSVEGSSNQPQHF
TRBV5-4,-,16,-,TRBJ1-6,TGTGCCAGCAGCCTCCAGTTCGGGACGAACAATTCACCCCTCCACTTT,CASSLQFGTNNSPLHF
TRBV24-1,-,12,-,TRBJ2-1,TGTGCCACCTCCTCCACATACAATGAGCAGTTCTTC,CATSSTYNEQFF
TRBV9,once,14,TRBD2,TRBJ2-2,TGTGCCAGCAGCGTATCTAGCGGTACCGGGGAGCTGTTTTTT,CASSVSSGTGELFF
TRBV7-9,once,16,TRBD2,TRBJ2-7,TGTGCCAGCAGCTTAGGAGACGGGAGGGCGAAGAACGAGCAGTACTTC,CASSLGDGRAKNEQYF
TRBV19,medium-sized,12,TRBD1,TRBJ2-7,TGTGCCAGTAGTATATCAGGGGGCGAGCAGTACTTC,CASSISGGEQYF
TRBV25-1,-,17,-,TRBJ2-1,TGTGCCAGCAGTGAATATCCTCTGGAAGCGGGTCGGGATGAGCAGTTCTTC,CASSEYPLEAGRDEQFF
TRBV19,-,12,-,TRBJ1-6,TGTGCCAGTAATGACAATAATTCACCCCTCCACTTT,CASNDNNSPLHF
TRBV28,once,12,-,TRBJ1-5,TGTGCCAGCAGGGGTGGGGGCCAGCCCCAGCATTTT,CASRGGGQPQHF
TRBV19,-,15,TRBD2,TRBJ2-1,TGTGCCAGTAGTTCCGGGACTAGCGGTTACAATGAGCAGTTCTTC,CASSSGTSGYNEQFF
TRBV5-6,-,16,-,TRBJ2-1,TGTGCCAGCAGCTTCAGGACCAAACTTTACGCCAATGAGCAGTTCTTC,CASSFRTKLYANEQFF
TRBV6-1,-,13,TRBD1,TRBJ2-3,TGTGCCATCAAGAGGACAGGGGCAGATACGCAGTATTTT,CAIKRTGADTQYF
TRBV5-1,few,18,-,TRBJ1-4,TGCGCCAGCAGCGCCACTACCGGGAGGCCCGGACCTAATGAAAAACTGTTTTTT,CASSATTGRPGPNEKLFF
TRBV6-6,-,14,TRBD1,TRBJ1-5,TGTGCCAGCGTCCGGGACAGGGATATCCAGCCCCAGCATTTT,CASVRDRDIQPQHF
TRBV5-1,-,15,-,TRBJ1-1,TGCGCCAGCAGCTTGCGGCCAGAACCAAGGGCAGAAGCTTTCTTT,CASSLRPEPRAEAFF
TRBV6-2/TRBV6-3,-,16,TRBD2,TRBJ2-1,TGTGCCAGCAGTTACAGGGGGACTAGCGGGAGTACTGAGCAGTTCTTC,CASSYRGTSGSTEQFF
TRBV10-3,-,12,-,TRBJ1-1,TGTGCCATCAGGGCAGGGGACACTGAAGCTTTCTTT,CAIRAGDTEAFF
TRBV10-3,-,16,TRBD2,TRBJ2-2,TGTGCCATCAGTGAGTACAGCGGGAGGGAGGCCGGGGAGCTGTTTTTT,CAISEYSGREAGELFF
TRBV6-2/TRBV6-3,-,15,TRBD1,TRBJ1-2,TGTGCCAGCAGTTTCGGGACAGCTATAAGCTATGGCTACACCTTC,CASSFGTAISYGYTF
TRBV7-2,-,14,-,TRBJ2-1,TGTGCCAGCAGATCGAGCTGGAGGTGGGATGAGCAGTTCTTC,CASRSSWRWDEQFF
TRBV5-4,-,18,-,TRBJ2-6,TGTGCCAGCAGCTTGTGGACGGGAGCGTCGTCTGGGGCCAACGTCCTGACTTTC,CASSLWTGASSGANVLTF
TRBV5-1,-,15,-,TRBJ1-6,TGCGCCAGCACCCTAATGACTGACAATAATTCACCCCTCCACTTT,CASTLMTDNNSPLHF
TRBV15,-,15,TRBD1,TRBJ1-2,TGTGCCACCAGCAGGGAGGGACAGGGGGTTTATGGCTACACCTTC,CATSREGQGVYGYTF
TRBV12-3/TRBV12-4,-,13,-,TRBJ1-2,TGTGCCAGCAGACCGGGCGGGATGGTCGGCTACACCTTC,CASRPGGMVGYTF
TRBV2,-,15,TRBD2,TRBJ2-2,TGTGCCAGCAGGGGGACTAGCGGCTACACCGGGGAGCTGTTTTTT,CASRGTSGYTGELFF
TRBV7-3,-,16,-,TRBJ2-2,TGTGCCAGCAGCTTAAGGCCGAGACCGAACACCGGGGAGCTGTTTTTT,CASSLRPRPNTGELFF
TRBV6-2/TRBV6-3,-,13,-,TRBJ2-3,TGTGCCAGCAGCGACCTCCGGGGAGATACGCAGTATTTT,CASSDLRGDTQYF
TRBV3-1/TRBV3-2,-,11,-,TRBJ1-1,TGTGCCAGCAGCCAAGGGGGGGAAGCTTTCTTT,CASSQGGEAFF
TRBV19,-,13,-,TRBJ2-1,TGTGCCAGTAGTCCAGGGTTGCGTCAAGAGCAGTTCTTC,CASSPGLRQEQFF
TRBV18,-,15,TRBD2,TRBJ2-1,TGTGCCAGCTCACCACGCCTAGCGGGAGACAATGAGCAGTTCTTC,CASSPRLAGDNEQFF
TRBV2,once,14,TRBD2,TRBJ2-5,TGTGCCTGTGGCAGGCGGGAGGTCCAAGAGACCCAGTACTTC,CACGRREVQETQYF
TRBV28,-,15,TRBD1,TRBJ2-1,TGTGCCAGCAGTCAACGACAGGGGGCGCTTGATGAGCAGTTCTTC,CASSQRQGALDEQFF
TRBV9,-,15,-,TRBJ2-3,TGTGCCAGCAGCGGGCCAGCGGGCGAGCTGGATACGCAGTATTTT,CASSGPAGELDTQYF
TRBV24-1,-,19,TRBD1,TRBJ1-4,TGTGCCACCAGTGAGCTACGGACAGGGGGGAAGCCAACTAATGAAAAACTGTTTTTT,CATSELRTGGKPTNEKLFF
TRBV11-3,-,12,TRBD1,TRBJ1-2,TGTGCCAGCACCATGACAGGGGATGGCTACACCTTC,CASTMTGDGYTF
TRBV7-2,-,14,-,TRBJ1-5,TGTGCCAGCAGCTATATCGATGGATATCAGCCCCAGCATTTT,CASSYIDGYQPQHF
TRBV29-1,-,13,TRBD1,TRBJ1-4,TGCAGCGGGACCGGGACAGGGGAAGAAAAACTGTTTTTT,CSGTGTGEEKLFF
TRBV7-9,-,14,TRBD1,TRBJ1-1,TGTGCCAGCAGCTTAAGACAGGGGTTTACTGAAGCTTTCTTT,CASSLRQGFTEAFF